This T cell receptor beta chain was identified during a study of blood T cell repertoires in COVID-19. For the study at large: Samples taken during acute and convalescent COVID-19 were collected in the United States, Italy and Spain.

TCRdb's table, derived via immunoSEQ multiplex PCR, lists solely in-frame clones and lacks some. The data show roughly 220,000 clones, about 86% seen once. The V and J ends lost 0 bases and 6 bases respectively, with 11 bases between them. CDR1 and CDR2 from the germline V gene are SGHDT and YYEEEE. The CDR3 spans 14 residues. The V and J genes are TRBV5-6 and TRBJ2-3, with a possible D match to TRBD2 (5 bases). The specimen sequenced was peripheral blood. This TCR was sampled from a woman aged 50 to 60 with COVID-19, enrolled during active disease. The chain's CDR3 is CASSLVGVADTQYF. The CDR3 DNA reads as TGTGCCAGCAGCTTGGTGGGAGTGGCGGATACGCAGTATTTT.